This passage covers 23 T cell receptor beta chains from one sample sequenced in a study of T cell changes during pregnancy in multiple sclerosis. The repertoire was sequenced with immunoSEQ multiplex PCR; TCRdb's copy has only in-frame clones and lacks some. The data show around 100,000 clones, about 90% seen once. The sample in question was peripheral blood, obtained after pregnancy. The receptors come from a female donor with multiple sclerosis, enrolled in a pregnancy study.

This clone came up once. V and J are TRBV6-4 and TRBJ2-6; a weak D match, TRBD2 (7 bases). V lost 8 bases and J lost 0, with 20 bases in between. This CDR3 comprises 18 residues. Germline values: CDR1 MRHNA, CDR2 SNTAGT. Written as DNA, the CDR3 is TGTGCCAGCGTAAGGGGGGGTGGGTATTCCTCTGGGGCCAACGTCCTGACTTTC. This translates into CASVRGGGYSSGANVLTF.

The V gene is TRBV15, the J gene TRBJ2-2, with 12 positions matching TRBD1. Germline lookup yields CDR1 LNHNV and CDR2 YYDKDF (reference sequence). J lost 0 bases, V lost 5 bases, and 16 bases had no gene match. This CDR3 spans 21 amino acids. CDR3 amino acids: CATSPSWGQGARVSNTGELFF. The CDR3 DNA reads TGTGCCACCAGCCCCTCATGGGGACAGGGGGCGCGTGTCTCGAACACCGGGGAGCTGTTTTTT.

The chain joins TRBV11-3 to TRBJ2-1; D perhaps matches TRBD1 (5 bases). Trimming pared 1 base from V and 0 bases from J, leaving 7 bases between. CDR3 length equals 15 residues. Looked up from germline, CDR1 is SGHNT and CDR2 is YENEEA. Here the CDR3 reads CASSLGQGSYNEQFF. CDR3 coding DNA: TGTGCCAGCAGCTTAGGGCAGGGCTCCTACAATGAGCAGTTCTTC. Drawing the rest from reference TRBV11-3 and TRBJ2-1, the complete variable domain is EAGVVQSPRYKIIEKKQPVAFWCNPISGHNTLYWYLQNLGQGPELLIRYENEEAVDDSQLPKDRFSAERLKGVDSTLKIQPAELGDSAVYLCASSLGQGSYNEQFFGPGTRLTVL.

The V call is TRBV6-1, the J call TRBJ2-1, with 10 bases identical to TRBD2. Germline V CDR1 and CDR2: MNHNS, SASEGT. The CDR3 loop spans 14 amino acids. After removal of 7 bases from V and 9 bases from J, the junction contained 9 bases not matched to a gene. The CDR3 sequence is CASTTSGRAAEQFF. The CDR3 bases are TGTGCCAGCACCACCAGCGGGAGGGCCGCTGAGCAGTTCTTC.

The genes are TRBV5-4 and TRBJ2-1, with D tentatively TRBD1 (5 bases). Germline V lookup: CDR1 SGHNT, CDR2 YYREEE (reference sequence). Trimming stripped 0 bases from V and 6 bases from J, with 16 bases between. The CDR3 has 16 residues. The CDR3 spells CASSLGEHRQINEQFF. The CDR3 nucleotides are TGTGCCAGCAGCTTGGGGGAACATCGACAGATCAATGAGCAGTTCTTC.

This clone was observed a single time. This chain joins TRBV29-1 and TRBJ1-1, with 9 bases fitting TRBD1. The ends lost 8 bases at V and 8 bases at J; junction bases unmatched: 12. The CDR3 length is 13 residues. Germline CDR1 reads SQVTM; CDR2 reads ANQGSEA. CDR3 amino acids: CSHYSDRGGEAFF. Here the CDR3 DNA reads TGCAGCCACTACTCCGACAGGGGGGGAGAAGCTTTCTTT.

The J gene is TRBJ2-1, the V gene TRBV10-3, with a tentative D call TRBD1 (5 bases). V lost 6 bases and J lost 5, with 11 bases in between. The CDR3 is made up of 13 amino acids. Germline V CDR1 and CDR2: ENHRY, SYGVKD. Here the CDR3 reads CAIRRDRDNEQFF. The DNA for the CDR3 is TGTGCCATCAGGCGAGACAGAGACAATGAGCAGTTCTTC.

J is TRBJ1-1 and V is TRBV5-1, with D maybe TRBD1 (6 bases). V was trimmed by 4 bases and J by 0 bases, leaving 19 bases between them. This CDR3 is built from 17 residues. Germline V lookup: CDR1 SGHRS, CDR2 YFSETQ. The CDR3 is CASSASGTTIMNTEAFF. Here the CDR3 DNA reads TGCGCCAGCAGCGCTTCCGGGACAACTATTATGAACACTGAAGCTTTCTTT.

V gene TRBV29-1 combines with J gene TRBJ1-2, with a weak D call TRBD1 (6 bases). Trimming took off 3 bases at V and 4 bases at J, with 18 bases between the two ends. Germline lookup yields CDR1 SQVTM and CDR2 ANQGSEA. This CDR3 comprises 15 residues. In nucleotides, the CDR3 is TGCAGCGTTGAGTTATATGTGGGGGCGACCTATGGCTACACCTTC. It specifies CSVELYVGATYGYTF.

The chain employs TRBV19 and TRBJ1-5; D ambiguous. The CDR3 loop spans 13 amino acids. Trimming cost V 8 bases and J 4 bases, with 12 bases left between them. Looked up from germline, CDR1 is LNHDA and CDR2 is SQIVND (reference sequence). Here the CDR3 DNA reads TGTGCCAGTTCCCTATACCCGAATCAGCCCCAGCATTTT. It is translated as CASSLYPNQPQHF. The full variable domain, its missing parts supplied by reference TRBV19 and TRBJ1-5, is DGGITQSPKYLFRKEGQNVTLSCEQNLNHDAMYWYRQDPGQGLRLIYYSQIVNDFQKGDIAEGYSVSREKKESFPLTVTSAQKNPTAFYLCASSLYPNQPQHFGDGTRLSIL.

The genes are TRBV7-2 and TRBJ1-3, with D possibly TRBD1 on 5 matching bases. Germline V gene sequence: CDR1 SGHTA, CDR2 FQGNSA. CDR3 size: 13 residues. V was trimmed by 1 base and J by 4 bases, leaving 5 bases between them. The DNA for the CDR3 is TGTGCCAGCAGCTTAGGACAGGGAAACACCATATATTTT. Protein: CASSLGQGNTIYF.

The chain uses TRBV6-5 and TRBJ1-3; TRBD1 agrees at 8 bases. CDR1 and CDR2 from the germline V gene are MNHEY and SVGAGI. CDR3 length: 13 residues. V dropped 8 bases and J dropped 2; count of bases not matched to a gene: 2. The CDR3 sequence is CASRTGTGNTIYF. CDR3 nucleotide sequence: TGTGCCAGCCGGACAGGGACTGGAAACACCATATATTTT.

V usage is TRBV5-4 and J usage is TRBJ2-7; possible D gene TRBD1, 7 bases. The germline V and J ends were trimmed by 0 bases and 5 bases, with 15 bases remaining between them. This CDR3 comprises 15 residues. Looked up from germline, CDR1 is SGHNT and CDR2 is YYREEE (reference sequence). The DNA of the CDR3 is TGTGCCAGCAGCTTGGCCGGGGCAGGGGGGAACGAGCAGTACTTC. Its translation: CASSLAGAGGNEQYF. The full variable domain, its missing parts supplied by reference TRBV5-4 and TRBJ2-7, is ETGVTQSPTHLIKTRGQQVTLRCSSQSGHNTVSWYQQALGQGPQFIFQYYREEENGRGNFPPRFSGLQFPNYSSELNVNALELDDSALYLCASSLAGAGGNEQYFGPGTRLTVT.

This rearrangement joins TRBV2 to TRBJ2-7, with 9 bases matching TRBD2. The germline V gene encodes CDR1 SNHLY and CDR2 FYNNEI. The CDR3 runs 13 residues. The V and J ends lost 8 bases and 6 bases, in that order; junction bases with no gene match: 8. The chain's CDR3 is CASSTREGVEQYF. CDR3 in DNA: TGTGCCAGCTCTACGCGGGAGGGGGTCGAGCAGTACTTC.

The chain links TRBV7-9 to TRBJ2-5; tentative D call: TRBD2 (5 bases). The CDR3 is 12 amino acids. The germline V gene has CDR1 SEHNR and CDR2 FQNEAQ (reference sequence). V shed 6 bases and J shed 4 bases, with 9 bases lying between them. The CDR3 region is CASRRERETQYF. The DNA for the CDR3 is TGTGCCAGCAGGAGGGAGAGAGAGACCCAGTACTTC.

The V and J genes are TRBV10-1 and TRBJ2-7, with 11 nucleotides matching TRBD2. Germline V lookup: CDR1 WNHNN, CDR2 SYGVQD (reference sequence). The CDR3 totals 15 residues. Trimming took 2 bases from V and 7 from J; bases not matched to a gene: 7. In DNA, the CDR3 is TGCGCCAGCAGTGAGGGTACTAGCGGGAGTGGGGAGCAGTACTTC. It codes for CASSEGTSGSGEQYF.

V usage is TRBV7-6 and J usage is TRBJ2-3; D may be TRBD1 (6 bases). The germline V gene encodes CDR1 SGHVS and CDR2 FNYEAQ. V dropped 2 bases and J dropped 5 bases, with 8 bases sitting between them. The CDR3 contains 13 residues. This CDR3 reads CASSLRRGDTQYF. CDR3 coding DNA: TGTGCCAGCAGCTTACGCAGGGGAGATACGCAGTATTTT. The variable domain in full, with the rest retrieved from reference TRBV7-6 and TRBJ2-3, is GAGVSQSPRYKVTKRGQDVALRCDPISGHVSLYWYRQALGQGPEFLTYFNYEAQQDKSGLPNDRFSAERPEGSISTLTIQRTEQRDSAMYRCASSLRRGDTQYFGPGTRLTVL.

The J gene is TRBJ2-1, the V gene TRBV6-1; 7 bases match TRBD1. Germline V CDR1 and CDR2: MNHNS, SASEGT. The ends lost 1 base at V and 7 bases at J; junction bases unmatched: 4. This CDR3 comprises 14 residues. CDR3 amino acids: CASSEETGLNEQFF. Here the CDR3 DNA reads TGTGCCAGCAGTGAAGAGACAGGGCTGAATGAGCAGTTCTTC.

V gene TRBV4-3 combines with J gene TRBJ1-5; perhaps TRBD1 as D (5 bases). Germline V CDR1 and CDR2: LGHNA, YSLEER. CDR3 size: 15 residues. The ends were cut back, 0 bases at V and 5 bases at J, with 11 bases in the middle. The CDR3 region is CASSQDRGRDQPQHF. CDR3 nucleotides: TGCGCCAGCAGCCAAGATAGGGGCAGGGATCAGCCCCAGCATTTT.

The CDR3, as DNA: TGTGCCAGCAGCCTCAGCGGGATGAGGACTGAAGCTTTCTTT. It codes for CASSLSGMRTEAFF. This chain uses TRBV5-8 with TRBJ1-1; D is undetermined. V lost 4 bases to trimming and J lost 5 bases, with 15 bases between them. Germline CDR1 SGHTS, CDR2 YDEGEE. The length of the CDR3 is 14 residues.

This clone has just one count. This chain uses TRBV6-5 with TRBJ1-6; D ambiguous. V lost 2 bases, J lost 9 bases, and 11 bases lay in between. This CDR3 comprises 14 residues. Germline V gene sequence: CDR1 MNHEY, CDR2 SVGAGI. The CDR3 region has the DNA TGTGCCAGCAGTTACCTCTCGGCAGGTTCACCCCTCCACTTT. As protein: CASSYLSAGSPLHF.

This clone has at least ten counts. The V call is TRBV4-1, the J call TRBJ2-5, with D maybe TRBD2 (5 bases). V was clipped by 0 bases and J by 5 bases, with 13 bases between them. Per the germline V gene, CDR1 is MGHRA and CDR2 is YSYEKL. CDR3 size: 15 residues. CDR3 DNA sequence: TGCGCCAGCAGCCAAGATCCGGGATCGGGGGAGACCCAGTACTTC. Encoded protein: CASSQDPGSGETQYF.

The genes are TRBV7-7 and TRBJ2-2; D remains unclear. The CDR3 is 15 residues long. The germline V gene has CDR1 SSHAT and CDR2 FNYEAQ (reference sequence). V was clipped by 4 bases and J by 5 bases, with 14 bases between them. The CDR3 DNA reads TGTGCCAGCAGCTCCGGCGGCATCGGGACCGGGGAGCTGTTTTTT. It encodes CASSSGGIGTGELFF.